The 18 T cell receptor beta chains below come from one sample, sequenced in a study of early T cells in non-severe SARS-CoV-2 infection. TCRdb reanalysed the 5' RACE reads using MiXCR and keeps one entry per CDR3 protein. The table shows 40,000 to 55,000 distinct CDR3 sequences, with over 10% occurring only once. Material: whole blood. Source of these receptors: an adult who was a healthcare worker with PCR-confirmed SARS-CoV-2 infection or an uninfected control (not recorded which).

This clonotype appeared many times. The J gene is TRBJ1-1, the V gene TRBV5-1, with D possibly matching TRBD1 (6 bases). Germline V CDR1 and CDR2: SGHRS, YFSETQ. The V end was cut by 3 bases, the J end by 3 bases, with 15 bases between. The CDR3 covers 15 residues. The CDR3 bases are TGCGCCAGCAGCTCAGCGGGGGCCGTGGACACTGAAGCTTTCTTT. Translated: CASSSAGAVDTEAFF.

This clonotype was counted many times. The rearrangement uses TRBV7-9 and TRBJ2-6; 8 bases match TRBD2. There are 19 residues in the CDR3. The germline V gene encodes CDR1 SEHNR and CDR2 FQNEAQ (reference sequence). V was pared by 1 base and J by 0 bases, with 8 bases of the junction left unmatched. The CDR3 region is CASSLDDLAGYSGANVLTF. The CDR3 DNA follows: TGTGCCAGCAGCTTAGATGACCTAGCGGGTTACTCTGGGGCCAACGTCCTGACTTTC.

This clonotype was picked up many times. An end of the junction differs from the germline gene, which may be a read error. V usage is TRBV7-9 and J usage is TRBJ1-6; D remains unclear. Per the germline V gene, CDR1 is SEHNR and CDR2 is FQNEAQ (reference sequence). The CDR3 consists of 11 residues. The CDR3 DNA is TGTGCCAGCAGCTTAGGCGAGAACTCTTTTTTT. As protein: CASSLGENSFF.

This clonotype occurred many times. V and J are TRBV13 and TRBJ1-4; 8 bases align to TRBD1. The CDR3 runs 14 residues. Losses at the gene ends were 4 bases for V and 10 bases for J; bases not matched to a gene: 8. The germline CDR1 and CDR2 sequences are PRHDT and FYEKMQ (reference sequence). The CDR3 loop is CASSYQGAGAKLFF. The CDR3, as DNA: TGTGCCAGCAGCTACCAGGGGGCCGGGGCAAAACTGTTTTTT.

The rearrangement joins TRBV6-6 to TRBJ1-2; TRBD1 might be the D (6 bases). This CDR3 spans 18 amino acids. Between the trimmed V and J ends, which lost 0 bases and 1 base, there was a span of 18 bases. Germline V gene data show CDR1 as MNHNY and CDR2 as SVGAGI (reference sequence). This chain's CDR3 is CASSYSPSGEGGNYGYTF. The CDR3 bases are TGTGCCAGCAGTTACTCGCCTTCGGGGGAGGGGGGTAACTATGGCTACACCTTC.

This clonotype came up many times. The rearrangement uses TRBV20-1 and TRBJ1-5; 7 bases agree with TRBD1. The V gene's germline CDR1 is DFQATT and CDR2 SNEGSKA (reference sequence). Unmatched junction bases numbered 10, after V lost 4 bases and J lost 7 bases. This CDR3 has 14 amino acids. The chain's CDR3 is CSAIRGQSSQPQHF. Written as DNA, the CDR3 is TGCAGTGCTATCCGGGGACAGTCAAGCCAGCCCCAGCATTTT.

This clonotype was counted ten times or more. The chain couples TRBV14 to TRBJ2-7, with D perhaps TRBD2 (6 bases). The CDR3 length is 17 residues. V lost 4 bases, J lost 0 bases, and 19 bases lay in between. Germline lookup yields CDR1 SGHDN and CDR2 FVKESK. The CDR3 nucleotides are TGTGCCAGCAGCCCGAGCCGGTTAGCGGATTCCTCCTACGAGCAGTACTTC. This sequence encodes CASSPSRLADSSYEQYF.

This chain links TRBV5-1 with TRBJ1-2, with a weak D call TRBD1 (5 bases). This CDR3 spans 13 amino acids. Trimming shortened V by 7 bases and J by 2 bases, and 12 bases separated the two germline ends. Per the germline V gene, CDR1 is SGHRS and CDR2 is YFSETQ. CDR3 bases: TGCGCCAGCCGGGGCCAGGGAAACTATGGCTACACCTTC. This encodes CASRGQGNYGYTF. The full variable domain, its missing parts supplied by reference TRBV5-1 and TRBJ1-2, is KAGVTQTPRYLIKTRGQQVTLSCSPISGHRSVSWYQQTPGQGLQFLFEYFSETQRNKGNFPGRFSGRQFSNSRSEMNVSTLELGDSALYLCASRGQGNYGYTFGSGTRLTVV.

Many counts were recorded for this clonotype. The chain recombines TRBV6-1 with TRBJ1-2; D gene unclear. The CDR3 spans 13 residues. The germline V gene encodes CDR1 MNHNS and CDR2 SASEGT. V gave up 2 bases and J gave up 5 bases, with 9 bases separating them. In DNA form, the CDR3 reads TGTGCCAGCAGTGAATACAGTTCTTATGGCTACACCTTC. It codes for CASSEYSSYGYTF.

Only a few counts were recorded for this clonotype. The chain is built from TRBV7-9 and TRBJ1-1, with D possibly being TRBD1 (6 bases). CDR1 SEHNR and CDR2 FQNEAQ come from the germline V gene (reference sequence). The CDR3 covers 15 residues. With 5 bases removed from V and 0 bases from J, the gap between germline ends came to 13 bases. CDR3 amino acids: CASSHLQGVNTEAFF. In DNA, the CDR3 is TGTGCCAGCAGCCACCTACAGGGAGTGAACACTGAAGCTTTCTTT.

This clonotype came up a few times. The chain uses TRBV12-5 and TRBJ1-1; D may be TRBD1 (5 bases). The CDR3 has 17 amino acids. In germline, CDR1 is LGHNT, CDR2 FRNRAP. The V end was cut by 0 bases, the J end by 4 bases, with 18 bases between. Written as DNA, the CDR3 is TGTGCTAGTGGTTTGGTACCCGGTCAGGGCGGCGGCACTGAAGCTTTCTTT. This sequence encodes CASGLVPGQGGGTEAFF.

V gene TRBV6-5 combines with J gene TRBJ1-3, with D possibly being TRBD1 (5 bases). The CDR3 sequence is 17 residues long. V dropped 0 bases and J dropped 0 bases, with 12 bases sitting between them. CDR1 and CDR2 from the germline V gene are MNHEY and SVGAGI. CDR3 loop: CASSYSAGPSSGNTIYF. CDR3 nucleotide sequence: TGTGCCAGCAGTTACTCGGCAGGGCCTAGCTCTGGAAACACCATATATTTT.

This clonotype was seen many times. This chain links TRBV24-1 with TRBJ2-2; possible D gene TRBD1, 6 bases. Germline loops: CDR1 KGHDR, CDR2 SFDVKD. The V end lost 8 bases, the J end lost 2 bases, and 11 bases lay between the germline ends. There are 14 residues in the CDR3. CDR3 sequence reads: CATMGRGNTGELFF. The DNA for the CDR3 is TGTGCCACCATGGGCAGGGGAAACACCGGGGAGCTGTTTTTT.

In its sample, this clonotype was seen many times. The gene calls are TRBV20-1 and TRBJ2-5; 7 nucleotides align to TRBD2. Germline V gene data show CDR1 as DFQATT and CDR2 as SNEGSKA (reference sequence). The length of the CDR3 is 14 residues. V was pared by 4 bases and J by 2 bases, with 7 bases of the junction left unmatched. Written as DNA, the CDR3 is TGCAGTGCTAACACCGGGACTACACAAGAGACCCAGTACTTC. Amino acid sequence: CSANTGTTQETQYF.

This clonotype was counted ten times or more. The chain uses TRBV2 and TRBJ2-3; D remains ambiguous. CDR3 length: 16 residues. Germline V lookup: CDR1 SNHLY, CDR2 FYNNEI. The V gene lost 0 bases and the J gene lost 0 bases, with 10 bases spanning the gap. This CDR3 is CASSEAGGPSTDTQYF. CDR3 nucleotides: TGTGCCAGCAGTGAAGCGGGTGGACCTAGCACAGATACGCAGTATTTT.

The J gene is TRBJ1-4, the V gene TRBV11-1; D is unclear. This CDR3 is built from 13 residues. The ends were cut back, 4 bases at V and 5 bases at J, with 8 bases in the middle. Germline values: CDR1 SGHAT, CDR2 FQDESV (reference sequence). The CDR3 is CASSSLDNEKLFF. Written as DNA, the CDR3 is TGTGCCAGCAGCTCTTTGGACAATGAAAAACTGTTTTTT.

The rearrangement joins TRBV7-9 to TRBJ2-1, with TRBD2 as a possible D gene (6 bases). Germline V gene lookup returns CDR1 SEHNR and CDR2 FQNEAQ (reference sequence). V was cut by 3 bases and J by 3 bases, with 15 bases left in between. The CDR3 totals 16 residues. The CDR3 sequence: CASSFSSTGSYNEQFF. The DNA for the CDR3 is TGTGCCAGCAGCTTCTCCTCCACCGGGAGCTACAATGAGCAGTTCTTC.

This clonotype was seen at least ten times. The rearrangement links TRBV12-5 to TRBJ1-5, with a weak D call TRBD1 (5 bases). CDR3 size: 13 residues. Trimming removed 7 bases from V and 6 bases from J, with 13 bases in between. The germline V gene has CDR1 LGHNT and CDR2 FRNRAP. The CDR3 DNA reads TGTGCTAGTGCCGCCGATGGGGGTCAGCCCCAGCATTTT. Translating gives CASAADGGQPQHF.